The next 5 T cell receptor beta chains were all read from a single sample in a study of cytomegalovirus exposure and HLA in healthy donors. The PCR employed 60 Vbeta primers together with 13 Jbeta primers. Some clones are missing from TCRdb's copy, which holds only in-frame ones; the method was immunoSEQ multiplex PCR. There are some 75,000 clones in the sample; under 80% occur only once, and under 6% lies in the top ten. The sample comprised PBMCs. These receptors all stem from a man between 18 and 29 years old in good health and CMV-seropositive.

The V and J genes are TRBV4-1 and TRBJ1-2; 7 bases map to TRBD1. CDR3 size: 16 residues. Trimming removed 0 bases from V and 5 bases from J; junction bases left unmatched: 9. The germline gives CDR1 MGHRA, CDR2 YSYEKL. In nucleotides, the CDR3 is TGCGCCAGCAGCCAAGATCAGGGGGGAGGAACGTATGGCTACACCTTC. Amino acid sequence: CASSQDQGGGTYGYTF.

This chain joins TRBV5-8 and TRBJ2-3; 11 nucleotides align to TRBD2. V lost 5 bases, J lost 6 bases, and 17 bases stayed unmatched. The CDR3 contains 18 residues. CDR1 is SGHTS and CDR2 is YDEGEE in the germline V gene. CDR3 nucleotide sequence: TGTGCCAGCAGTATTGGATTAGCGGGAGGGCTCGAACTTGATACGCAGTATTTT. Translation gives CASSIGLAGGLELDTQYF.

The V gene is TRBV10-3, the J gene TRBJ2-3; 7 positions agree with TRBD2. CDR1 and CDR2 (germline): ENHRY, SYGVKD. Trimming at V came to 2 bases and at J to 3 bases, leaving 11 bases not matched to a gene. The CDR3 is 17 residues long. The CDR3 reads CAISEGYGRFPTDTQYF. CDR3 sequence (DNA): TGTGCCATCAGTGAGGGATACGGGAGGTTCCCGACAGATACGCAGTATTTT.

The V and J genes are TRBV29-1 and TRBJ2-7; TRBD1 matches at 9 bases. Germline-derived CDR1 and CDR2 are SQVTM and ANQGSEA. After removal of 0 bases from V and 5 bases from J, the junction contained 5 bases not matched to a gene. The CDR3 has 14 amino acids. The CDR3 loop reads CSVEEATGGDEQYF. The CDR3 nucleotides are TGCAGCGTTGAAGAAGCAACAGGGGGCGACGAGCAGTACTTC.

The chain has TRBV27 and TRBJ1-2, with D uncertain. The germline V and J ends were trimmed by 5 bases and 7 bases, with 11 bases remaining between them. Germline CDR1 MNHEY, CDR2 SMNVEV (reference sequence). The CDR3 sequence is 12 residues long. CDR3: CASSTRSGGYTF. In DNA form, the CDR3 reads TGTGCCAGCAGTACCCGGAGCGGTGGCTACACCTTC.